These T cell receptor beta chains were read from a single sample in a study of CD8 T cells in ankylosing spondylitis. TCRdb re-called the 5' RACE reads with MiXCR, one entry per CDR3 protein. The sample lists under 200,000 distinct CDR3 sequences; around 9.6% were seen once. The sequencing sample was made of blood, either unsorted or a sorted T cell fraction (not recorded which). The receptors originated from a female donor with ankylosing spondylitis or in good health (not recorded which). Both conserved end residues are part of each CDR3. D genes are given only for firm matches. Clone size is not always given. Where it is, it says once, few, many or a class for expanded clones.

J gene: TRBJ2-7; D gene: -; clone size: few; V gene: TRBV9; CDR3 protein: CASSVDMGPTYEQYF; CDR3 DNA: TGTGCCAGCAGCGTAGACATGGGGCCAACCTACGAGCAGTACTTC
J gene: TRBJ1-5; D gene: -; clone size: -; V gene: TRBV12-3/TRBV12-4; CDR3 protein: CASSLYLWGQPQHF; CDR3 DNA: TGTGCCAGCAGTTTGTATCTGTGGGGACAGCCCCAGCATTTT
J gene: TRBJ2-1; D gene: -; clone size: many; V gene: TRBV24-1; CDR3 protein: CATLRGLAGSYNEQFF; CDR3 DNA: TGTGCCACCCTCAGGGGGCTAGCGGGAAGTTACAATGAGCAGTTCTTC
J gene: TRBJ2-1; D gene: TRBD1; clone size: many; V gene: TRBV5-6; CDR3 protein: CASHILKSGQGTYNEQFF; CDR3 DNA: TGTGCCAGCCACATCCTAAAATCGGGACAGGGGACCTACAATGAGCAGTTCTTC
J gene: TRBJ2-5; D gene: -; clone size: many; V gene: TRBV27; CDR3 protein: CASSFSPGPLGETQYF; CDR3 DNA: TGTGCCAGCAGTTTTTCGCCGGGACCCTTAGGGGAGACCCAGTACTTC
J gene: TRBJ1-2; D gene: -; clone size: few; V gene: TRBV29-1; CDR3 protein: CSVAGRIYGYTF; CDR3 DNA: TGCAGCGTTGCTGGACGGATCTATGGCTACACCTTC
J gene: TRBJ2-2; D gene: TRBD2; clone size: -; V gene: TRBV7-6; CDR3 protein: CASSLRTSGTANTGELFF; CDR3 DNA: TGTGCCAGCAGCTTGAGGACTAGCGGGACCGCGAACACCGGGGAGCTGTTTTTT
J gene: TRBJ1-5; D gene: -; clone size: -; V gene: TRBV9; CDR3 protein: CASSQTGHRNQPQHF; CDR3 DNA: TGTGCCAGCAGCCAGACCGGGCACCGCAATCAGCCCCAGCATTTT
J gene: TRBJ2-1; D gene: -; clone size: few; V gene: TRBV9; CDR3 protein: CASSVDGSRGGEQFF; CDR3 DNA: TGTGCCAGCAGCGTAGACGGGAGTAGGGGTGGTGAGCAGTTCTTC
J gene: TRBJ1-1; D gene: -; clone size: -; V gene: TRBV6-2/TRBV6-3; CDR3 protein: CASSYPSPAFF; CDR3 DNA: TGTGCCAGCAGTTACCCCAGCCCAGCTTTCTTT
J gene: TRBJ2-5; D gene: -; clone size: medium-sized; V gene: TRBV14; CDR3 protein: CASSPPGETQYF; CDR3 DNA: TGTGCCAGCAGCCCGCCAGGAGAGACCCAGTACTTC
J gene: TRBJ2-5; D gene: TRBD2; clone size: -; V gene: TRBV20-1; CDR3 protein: CSASSGLAFETQYF; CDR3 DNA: TGCAGTGCTAGTTCGGGACTAGCTTTTGAGACCCAGTACTTC
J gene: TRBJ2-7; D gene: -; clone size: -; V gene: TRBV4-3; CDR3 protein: CASSQDRAVSYEQYF; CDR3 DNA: TGCGCCAGCAGCCAAGACAGGGCGGTGTCCTACGAGCAGTACTTC
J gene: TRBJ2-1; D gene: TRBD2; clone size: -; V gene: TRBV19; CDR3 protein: CASSNPGTSGPFSSYNEQFF; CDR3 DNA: TGTGCCAGTAGCAATCCCGGGACTAGCGGGCCCTTTAGCTCCTACAATGAGCAGTTCTTC
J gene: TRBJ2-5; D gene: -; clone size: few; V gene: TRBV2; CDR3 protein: CASNGMSGDGFGTQYF; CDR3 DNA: TGTGCCAGCAATGGGATGTCGGGAGACGGTTTTGGGACCCAGTACTTC
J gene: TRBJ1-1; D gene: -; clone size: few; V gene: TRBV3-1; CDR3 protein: CASSAMNTEAFF; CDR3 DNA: TGTGCCAGCTCAGCGATGAACACTGAAGCTTTCTTT
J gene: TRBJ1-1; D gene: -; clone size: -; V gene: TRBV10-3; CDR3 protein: CAISEVSNTEAFF; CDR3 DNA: TGTGCCATCAGTGAAGTTTCGAACACTGAAGCTTTCTTT
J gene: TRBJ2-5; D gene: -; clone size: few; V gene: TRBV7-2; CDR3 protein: CASSLEAWETQYF; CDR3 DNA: TGTGCCAGCAGCTTAGAAGCGTGGGAGACCCAGTACTTC
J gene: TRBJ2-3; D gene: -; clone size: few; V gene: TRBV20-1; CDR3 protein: CSARDLGSSGTSTDTQYF; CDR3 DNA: TGCAGTGCTAGAGATCTGGGGTCGTCAGGCACTAGCACAGATACGCAGTATTTT
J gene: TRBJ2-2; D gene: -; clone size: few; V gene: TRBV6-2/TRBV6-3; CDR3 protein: CASTEGGELFF; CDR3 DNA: TGTGCCAGCACCGAAGGGGGGGAGCTGTTTTTT